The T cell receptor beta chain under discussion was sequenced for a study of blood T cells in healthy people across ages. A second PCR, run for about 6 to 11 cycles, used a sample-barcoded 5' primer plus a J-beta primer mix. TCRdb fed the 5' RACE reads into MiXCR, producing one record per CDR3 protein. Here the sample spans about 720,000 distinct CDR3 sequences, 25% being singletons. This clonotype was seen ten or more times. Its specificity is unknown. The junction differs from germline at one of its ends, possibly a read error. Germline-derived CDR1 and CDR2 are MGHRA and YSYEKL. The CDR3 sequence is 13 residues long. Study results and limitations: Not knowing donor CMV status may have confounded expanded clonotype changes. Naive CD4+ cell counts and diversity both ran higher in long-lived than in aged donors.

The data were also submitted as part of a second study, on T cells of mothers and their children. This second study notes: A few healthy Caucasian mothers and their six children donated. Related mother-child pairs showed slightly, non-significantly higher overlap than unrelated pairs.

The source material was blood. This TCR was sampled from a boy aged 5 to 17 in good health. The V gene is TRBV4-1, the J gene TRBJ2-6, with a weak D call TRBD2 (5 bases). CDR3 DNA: TGTGCCAGCCGGGACTCTGGGGCCAACGTCCTGACTTTC. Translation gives CASRDSGANVLTF.